The clone carrying this TCR beta chain was seen a few times. As yet, its antigen is unknown. The data were taken from a study of graft-versus-host responses after intestinal transplantation. Whole-study context: All recipients were given anti-thymocyte globulin induction, and tacrolimus and steroids were then administered for roughly 3 years.

Findings and limits, study-wide: Allografts from individuals with graft-donor T cell macrochimerism displayed high graft-versus-host to host-versus-graft clonal ratios.

V was cut by 5 bases and J by 0 bases, with 23 bases left in between. The CDR3 runs 18 residues. CDR1 is ENHRY, CDR2 SYGVKD, per germline. Sequenced by immunoSEQ multiplex PCR; TCRdb stores in-frame clones only, minus some. The sample yields 80,000 to 100,000 clones, about 93% seen once. V gene TRBV10-3 combines with J gene TRBJ2-7, with a possible D match to TRBD2 (9 bases). This clonotype was obtained from a human donor who received an intestinal transplant. This sample comprised unstimulated CD4+ T cells sorted from spleen or lymph node cells, obtained before intestinal transplant. DNA of the CDR3: TGTGCCATCAGTCCAGGGGGCCTAGCGGGGTATAGCTCCTACGAGCAGTACTTC. Translation gives CAISPGGLAGYSSYEQYF.